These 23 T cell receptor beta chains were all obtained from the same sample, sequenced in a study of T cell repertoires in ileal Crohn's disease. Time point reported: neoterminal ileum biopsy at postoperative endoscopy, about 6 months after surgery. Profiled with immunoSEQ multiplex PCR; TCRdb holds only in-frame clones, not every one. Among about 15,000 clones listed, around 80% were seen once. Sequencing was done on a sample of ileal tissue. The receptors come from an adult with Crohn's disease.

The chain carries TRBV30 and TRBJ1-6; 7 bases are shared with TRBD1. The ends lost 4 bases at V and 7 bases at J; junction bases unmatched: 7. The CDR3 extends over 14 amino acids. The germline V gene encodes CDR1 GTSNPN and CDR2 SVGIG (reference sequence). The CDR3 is CAWNAGGINSPLHF. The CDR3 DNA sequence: TGTGCCTGGAATGCAGGGGGGATAAATTCACCCCTCCACTTT.

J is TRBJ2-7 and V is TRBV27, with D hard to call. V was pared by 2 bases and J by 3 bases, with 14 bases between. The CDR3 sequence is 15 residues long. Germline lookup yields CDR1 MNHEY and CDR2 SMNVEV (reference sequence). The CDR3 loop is CASSLDGSLFYEQYF. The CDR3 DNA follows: TGTGCCAGCAGTTTAGACGGAAGTTTATTCTACGAGCAGTACTTC.

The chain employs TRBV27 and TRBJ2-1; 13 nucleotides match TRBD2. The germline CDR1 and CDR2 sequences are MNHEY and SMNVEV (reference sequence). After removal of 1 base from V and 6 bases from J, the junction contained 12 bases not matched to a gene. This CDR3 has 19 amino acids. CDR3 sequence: CASSLFPGTSGAFSNEQFF. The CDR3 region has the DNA TGTGCCAGCAGTTTATTTCCCGGGACTAGCGGGGCCTTTTCCAATGAGCAGTTCTTC.

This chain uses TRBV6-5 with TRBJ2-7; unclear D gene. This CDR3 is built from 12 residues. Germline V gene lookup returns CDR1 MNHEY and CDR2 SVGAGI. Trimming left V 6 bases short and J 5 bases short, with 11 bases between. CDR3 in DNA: TGTGCCAGCAGCCAGGTACGGGACGAGCAGTACTTC. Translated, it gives CASSQVRDEQYF.

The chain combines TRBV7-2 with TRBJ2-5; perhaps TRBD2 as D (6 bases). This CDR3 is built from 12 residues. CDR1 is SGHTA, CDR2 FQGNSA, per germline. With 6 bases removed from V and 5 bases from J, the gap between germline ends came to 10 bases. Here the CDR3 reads CASSFGGETQYF. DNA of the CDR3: TGTGCCAGCAGTTTCGGAGGGGAGACCCAGTACTTC.

The CDR3 DNA sequence: TGTGCCAGCAGCGTAACCGCGACACTGAACACTGAAGCTTTCTTT. Translating gives CASSVTATLNTEAFF. The chain recombines TRBV9 with TRBJ1-1; D is uncertain. CDR1 is SGDLS and CDR2 is YYNGEE in the germline V gene. V lost 1 base and J 0 bases, leaving 10 bases between the germline ends. The CDR3 consists of 15 residues.

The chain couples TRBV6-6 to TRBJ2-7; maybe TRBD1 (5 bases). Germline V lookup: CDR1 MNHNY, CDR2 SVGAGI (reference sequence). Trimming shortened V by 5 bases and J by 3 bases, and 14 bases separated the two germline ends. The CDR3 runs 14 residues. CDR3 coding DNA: TGTGCCAGCAGTGCCTGGGGCAGCTTCTACGAGCAGTACTTC. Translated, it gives CASSAWGSFYEQYF.

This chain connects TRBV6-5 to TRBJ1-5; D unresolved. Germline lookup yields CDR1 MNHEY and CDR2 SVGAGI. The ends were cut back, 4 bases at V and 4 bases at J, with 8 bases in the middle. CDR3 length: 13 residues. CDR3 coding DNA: TGTGCCAGCAGTTCAGAAGGTAATCAGCCCCAGCATTTT. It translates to CASSSEGNQPQHF.

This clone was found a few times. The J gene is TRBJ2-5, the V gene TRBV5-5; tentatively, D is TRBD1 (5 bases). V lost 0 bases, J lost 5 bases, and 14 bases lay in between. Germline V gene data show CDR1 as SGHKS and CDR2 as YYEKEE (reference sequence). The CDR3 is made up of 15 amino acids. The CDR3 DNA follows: TGTGCCAGCAGCTTGGAAGACAGCGCCCTCGAGACCCAGTACTTC. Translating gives CASSLEDSALETQYF.

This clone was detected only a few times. CDR3 sequence reads: CSVGGSALYGYTF. The CDR3 nucleotides read TGCAGCGTAGGTGGGTCAGCCCTCTATGGCTACACCTTC. The V and J genes are TRBV29-1 and TRBJ1-2; unclear D gene. Trimming shortened V by 6 bases and J by 4 bases, and 15 bases separated the two germline ends. The CDR3 contains 13 residues. Per the germline V gene, CDR1 is SQVTM and CDR2 is ANQGSEA.

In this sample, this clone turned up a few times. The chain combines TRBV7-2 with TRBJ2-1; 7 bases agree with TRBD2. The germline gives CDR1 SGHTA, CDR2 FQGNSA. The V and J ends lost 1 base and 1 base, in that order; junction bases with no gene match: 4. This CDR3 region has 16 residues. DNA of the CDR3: TGTGCCAGCAGCTTAGTGCGCGGGAGTTCCTACAATGAGCAGTTCTTC. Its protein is CASSLVRGSSYNEQFF.

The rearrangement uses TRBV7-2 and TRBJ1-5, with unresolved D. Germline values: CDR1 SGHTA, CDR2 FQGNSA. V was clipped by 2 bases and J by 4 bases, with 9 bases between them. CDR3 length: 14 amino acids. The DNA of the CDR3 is TGTGCCAGCAGCTTATCGCCCGGGAATCAGCCCCAGCATTTT. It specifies CASSLSPGNQPQHF.

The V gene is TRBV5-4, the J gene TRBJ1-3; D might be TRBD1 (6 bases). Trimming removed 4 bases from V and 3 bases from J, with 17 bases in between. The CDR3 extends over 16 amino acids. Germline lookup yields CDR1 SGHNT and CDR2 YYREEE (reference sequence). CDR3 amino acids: CASSRMDSSSGNTIYF. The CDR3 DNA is TGTGCCAGCAGCCGTATGGACAGTAGTAGTGGAAACACCATATATTTT.

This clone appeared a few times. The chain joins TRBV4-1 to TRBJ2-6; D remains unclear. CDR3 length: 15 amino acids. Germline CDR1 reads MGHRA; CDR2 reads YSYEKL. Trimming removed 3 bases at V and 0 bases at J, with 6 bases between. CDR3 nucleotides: TGCGCCAGCAGCCATGTTAACTCTGGGGCCAACGTCCTGACTTTC. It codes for CASSHVNSGANVLTF.

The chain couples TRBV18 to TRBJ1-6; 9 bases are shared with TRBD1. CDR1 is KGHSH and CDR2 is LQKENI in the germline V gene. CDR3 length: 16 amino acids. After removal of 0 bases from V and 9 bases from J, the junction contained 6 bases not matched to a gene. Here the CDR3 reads CASSPPGTGRGSPLHF. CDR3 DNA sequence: TGTGCCAGCTCACCACCGGGGACAGGGCGAGGTTCACCCCTCCACTTT. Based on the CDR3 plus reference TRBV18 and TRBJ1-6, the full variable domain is NAGVMQNPRHLVRRRGQEARLRCSPMKGHSHVYWYRQLPEEGLKFMVYLQKENIIDESGMPKERFSAEFPKEGPSILRIQQVVRGDSAAYFCASSPPGTGRGSPLHFGNGTRLTVT.

The CDR3 DNA sequence: TGTGCCTGGGACTCGGGGGGCTTGGTCTCTGGAAACACCATATATTTT. Its translation: CAWDSGGLVSGNTIYF. The V and J genes are TRBV30 and TRBJ1-3; D perhaps matches TRBD1 (6 bases). The CDR3 runs to 16 residues. V lost 5 bases and J 0 bases, leaving 17 bases between the germline ends. Germline V CDR1 and CDR2: GTSNPN, SVGIG (reference sequence). Supplemented by reference TRBV30 and TRBJ1-3, the full variable domain reads SQTIHQWPATLVQPVGSPLSLECTVEGTSNPNLYWYRQAAGRGLQLLFYSVGIGQISSEVPQNLSASRPQDRQFILSSKKLLLSDSGFYLCAWDSGGLVSGNTIYFGEGSWLTVV.

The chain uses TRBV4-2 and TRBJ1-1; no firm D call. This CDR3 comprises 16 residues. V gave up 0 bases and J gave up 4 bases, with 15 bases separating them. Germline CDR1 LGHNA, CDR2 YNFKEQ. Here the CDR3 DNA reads TGTGCCAGCAGCCAAGAAGGGCGTGGAAGGATCACTGAAGCTTTCTTT. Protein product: CASSQEGRGRITEAFF.

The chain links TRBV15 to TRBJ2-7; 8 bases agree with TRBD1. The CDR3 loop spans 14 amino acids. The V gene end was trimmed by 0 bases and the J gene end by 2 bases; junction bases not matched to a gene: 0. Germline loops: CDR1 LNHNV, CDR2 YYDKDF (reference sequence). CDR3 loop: CATSREQGAYEQYF. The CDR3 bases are TGTGCCACCAGCAGAGAACAGGGGGCCTACGAGCAGTACTTC. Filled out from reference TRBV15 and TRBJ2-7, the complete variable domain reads DAMVIQNPRYQVTQFGKPVTLSCSQTLNHNVMYWYQQKSSQAPKLLFHYYDKDFNNEADTPDNFQSRRPNTSFCFLDIRSPGLGDTAMYLCATSREQGAYEQYFGPGTRLTVT.

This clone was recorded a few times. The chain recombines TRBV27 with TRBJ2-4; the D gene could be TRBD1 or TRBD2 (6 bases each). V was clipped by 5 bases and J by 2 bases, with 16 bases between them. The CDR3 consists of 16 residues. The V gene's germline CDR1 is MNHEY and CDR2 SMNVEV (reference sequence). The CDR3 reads CASSVRGLNPKNIQYF. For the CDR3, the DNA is TGTGCCAGCAGTGTCCGGGGGCTAAACCCCAAAAACATTCAGTACTTC.

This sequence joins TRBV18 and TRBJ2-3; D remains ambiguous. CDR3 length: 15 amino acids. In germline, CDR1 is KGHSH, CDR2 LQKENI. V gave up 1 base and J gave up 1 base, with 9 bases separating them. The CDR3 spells CASSPRAEGTDTQYF. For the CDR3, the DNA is TGTGCCAGCTCACCACGGGCAGAGGGCACAGATACGCAGTATTTT.

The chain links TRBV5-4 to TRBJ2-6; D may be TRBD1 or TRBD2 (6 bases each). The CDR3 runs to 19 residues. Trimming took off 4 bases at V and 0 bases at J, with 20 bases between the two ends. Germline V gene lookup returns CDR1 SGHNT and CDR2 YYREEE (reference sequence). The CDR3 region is CASSREGIGGLSGANVLTF. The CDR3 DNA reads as TGTGCCAGCAGCCGAGAAGGTATAGGGGGACTCTCTGGGGCCAACGTCCTGACTTTC.

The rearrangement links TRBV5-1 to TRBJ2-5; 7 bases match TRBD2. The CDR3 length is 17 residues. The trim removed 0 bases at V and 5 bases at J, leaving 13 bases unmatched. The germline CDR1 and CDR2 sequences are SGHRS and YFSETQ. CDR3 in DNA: TGCGCCAGCAGCTTGGCCCGCGGGGGAGAGTCAGGGGAGACCCAGTACTTC. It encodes CASSLARGGESGETQYF.

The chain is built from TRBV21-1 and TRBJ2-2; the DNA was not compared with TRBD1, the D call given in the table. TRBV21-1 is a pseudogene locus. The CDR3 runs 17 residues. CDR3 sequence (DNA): TGTGCCAGCAGCAAAGAAGAGGTGGGGAGAGGGGGAGCGGAGCTGTTTTTT. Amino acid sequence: CASSKEEVGRGGAELFF.